These T cell receptor beta chains were read from a single sample in a study of CD8+ T cells in alopecia areata. Some clones are missing from TCRdb's copy, which holds only in-frame ones; the method was immunoSEQ multiplex PCR. Altogether 200,000 to 250,000 clones are present, approximately 72% being singletons, with the ten largest covering roughly 1.2%. Specimen: CD4+ T cells sorted from blood, collected at approximately week 42, from a patient treated with tofacitinib. The source is a human donor with alopecia areata. The CDR3 runs from the conserved cysteine through the conserved F or W. The D gene is left open where the match is weak. Rows may omit the clone size; those that give it use once, few, many or a size class.

j_call cdr3_length v_call clone_size d_call cdr3_nt cdr3_aa
TRBJ2-1 13 TRBV5-1 NA NA TGCGCCAGCAGCTCGACAGGATACAATGAGCAGTTCTTC CASSSTGYNEQFF
TRBJ2-2 15 TRBV7-2 few NA TGTGCCAGCAGCTTATTTTGGGGGTCGGACGGGGAGCTGTTTTTT CASSLFWGSDGELFF
TRBJ1-1 14 TRBV28 NA NA TGTGCCAGCAGCTTGCCCAGGAGGAACACTGAAGCTTTCTTT CASSLPRRNTEAFF
TRBJ1-1 14 TRBV27 few NA TGTGCCAGCAGGGCACAGGGACCGAACACTGAAGCTTTCTTT CASRAQGPNTEAFF
TRBJ2-2 15 TRBV4-1 NA NA TGCGCCAGCAGCCAAGCGGGTGTTCACACCGGGGAGCTGTTTTTT CASSQAGVHTGELFF
TRBJ2-7 14 TRBV29-1 few TRBD2 TGCAGCGGTAGTAGTGGGTACGGAGCGGGGGAGCAGTACTTC CSGSSGYGAGEQYF
TRBJ1-1 14 TRBV7-9 NA TRBD1 TGTGCCAGCAGTACCCGACAGGGCGGGACTGAAGCTTTCTTT CASSTRQGGTEAFF
TRBJ1-5 15 TRBV29-1 NA NA TGCAGCGCCCTTCTCGTAGGGCGGCAGGGGCAGCCCCAGCATTTT CSALLVGRQGQPQHF
TRBJ1-2 13 TRBV7-2 once TRBD1 TGTGCCAGCAGCTCCCGACAGGGTTATGGCTACACCTTC CASSSRQGYGYTF
TRBJ2-1 16 TRBV7-9 NA TRBD1 TGTGCCAGCAGCTTACTGGCAGGGGGCTCCTACAATGAGCAGTTCTTC CASSLLAGGSYNEQFF
TRBJ1-5 15 TRBV6-1 few TRBD1 TGTGCCAGCAGTGAATGGGGACAGTTCAATCAGCCCCAGCATTTT CASSEWGQFNQPQHF
TRBJ2-1 12 TRBV9 NA NA TGTGCCAGCAGCCCAGGGTCTGGTGAGCAGTTCTTC CASSPGSGEQFF
TRBJ2-1 13 TRBV5-4 few TRBD2 TGTGCCAGCAGCCCTACTTGGGAGGGTGAGCAGTTCTTC CASSPTWEGEQFF
TRBJ2-7 11 TRBV20-1 NA NA TGCAGTGCTGGCCGGACTTACGAGCAGTACTTC CSAGRTYEQYF
TRBJ2-3 14 TRBV19 NA TRBD1 TGTGCCAGTAACCAGGGGGCGAACACAGATACGCAGTATTTT CASNQGANTDTQYF
TRBJ1-2 15 TRBV27 once TRBD1 TGTGCCAGCAGCGGAAGGACAGGGGGCTTAGGTGGCTACACCTTC CASSGRTGGLGGYTF
TRBJ1-1 13 TRBV30 NA NA TGTGCCTGGAGAAAGGGCAGGGAAACTGAAGCTTTCTTT CAWRKGRETEAFF